The 22 T cell receptor beta chains reported below all come from one sample, sequenced in a study of glioma-infiltrating T cells. Amplification of TCR alpha and beta CDR3 regions from RNA used iRepertoire nested multiplex PCR. TCRdb redid the calling of the multiplex PCR reads with MiXCR, one entry per CDR3 protein. Among 300,000 to 400,000 distinct CDR3 sequences, roughly two fifths were seen once, and the ten largest hold more than 10%. The sample was glioma tissue, nonneoplastic brain tissue, or PBMCs (not recorded which). These receptors were obtained from a human donor with low-grade glioma or glioblastoma, undergoing nonglioma brain surgery, or in good health (not recorded which).

This clonotype has at least ten counts. V gene TRBV25-1 combines with J gene TRBJ2-1; 8 bases agree with TRBD2. Per germline, CDR1 MGHDK and CDR2 SYGVNS. The V gene end was trimmed by 6 bases and the J gene end by 7 bases; junction bases not matched to a gene: 17. The CDR3 runs 17 residues. CDR3 protein: CASSPRAGRAESNEQFF. As DNA, the CDR3 is TGTGCCAGCAGCCCGAGGGCCGGGAGGGCCGAGTCTAATGAGCAGTTCTTC.

The sample holds a few counts of this clonotype. The chain uses TRBV2 and TRBJ2-3, with D uncertain. CDR1 and CDR2 (germline): SNHLY, FYNNEI. CDR3 size: 15 residues. V lost 6 bases, J lost 2 bases, and 15 bases lay in between. CDR3 sequence (DNA): TGTGCCAGCAGAGGTTCCCGGGTCCCCACAGATACGCAGTATTTT. It translates to CASRGSRVPTDTQYF.

V gene TRBV27 combines with J gene TRBJ1-3; D may be TRBD1 (5 bases). CDR1 and CDR2 (germline): MNHEY, SMNVEV (reference sequence). V lost 1 base to trimming and J lost 2 bases, with 12 bases between them. This CDR3 is 16 amino acids long. CDR3 sequence reads: CASSLFGQSAGNTIYF. The CDR3 DNA reads as TGTGCCAGCAGTTTATTTGGACAATCTGCTGGAAACACCATATATTTT.

This clonotype came up once. The chain employs TRBV29-1 and TRBJ2-1; D is undetermined. The CDR3 has 12 residues. The germline CDR1 and CDR2 sequences are SQVTM and ANQGSEA. V was pared by 2 bases and J by 2 bases, with 4 bases between. The CDR3 nucleotides read TGCAGCGTTGAACGGACCTACAATGAGCAGTTCTTC. This encodes CSVERTYNEQFF.

The rearrangement links TRBV20-1 to TRBJ2-1, with a weak D call TRBD2 (6 bases). Trimming removed 3 bases from V and 4 bases from J, with 19 bases in between. This CDR3 is built from 16 residues. Germline lookup yields CDR1 DFQATT and CDR2 SNEGSKA (reference sequence). The DNA for the CDR3 is TGCAGTGCTAGTAAGTTACGGCGGGATCTATACAATGAGCAGTTCTTC. Translation: CSASKLRRDLYNEQFF.

The CDR3 here is CASSPGQLSNQPQHF. CDR3 in DNA: TGTGCCAGCAGTCCGGGACAACTTAGCAATCAGCCCCAGCATTTT. The rearrangement links TRBV12-3 or TRBV12-4 to TRBJ1-5; TRBD1 might be the D (6 bases). V was clipped by 5 bases and J by 0 bases, with 11 bases between them. This CDR3 contains 15 residues.

The chain recombines TRBV7-2 with TRBJ1-2; the match to TRBD1 covers 8 bases. Germline-derived CDR1 and CDR2 are SGHTA and FQGNSA. The CDR3 covers 14 residues. Trimming at V came to 4 bases and at J to 4 bases, leaving 5 bases not matched to a gene. The CDR3 sequence: CASSYAGTGYGYTF. CDR3 nucleotide sequence: TGTGCCAGCAGCTACGCTGGGACAGGCTATGGCTACACCTTC.

This chain uses TRBV12-3 or TRBV12-4 with TRBJ2-5, with TRBD1 as a possible D gene (6 bases). Deletions cut 6 bases from V and 2 bases from J, with 13 bases between. This CDR3 comprises 14 residues. The CDR3, as DNA: TGTGCCAGCAGCGGATCCGGGACACAAGAGACCCAGTACTTC. Translated, it gives CASSGSGTQETQYF.

About this clonotype: The missing conserved phenylalanine or tryptophan at the end of this CDR3 makes a read error likely. This rearrangement joins TRBV7-2 to TRBJ2-7; D is possibly TRBD1 or TRBD2 (6 bases each). Looked up from germline, CDR1 is SGHTA and CDR2 is FQGNSA. The CDR3 has 15 residues. V lost 0 bases, J lost 5 bases, and 14 bases lay in between. CDR3 sequence (DNA): TGTGCCAGCAGCTTAGCGCCCGGGGGCGGGGACGAGCAGTACCTC. Its translation: CASSLAPGGGDEQYL.

The chain carries TRBV13 and TRBJ2-3; 9 nucleotides match TRBD2. V lost 5 bases and J lost 7; bases outside the gene matches: 4. The germline gives CDR1 PRHDT, CDR2 FYEKMQ (reference sequence). The CDR3 totals 13 residues. Written as DNA, the CDR3 is TGTGCCAGCAGCGTGCGGGAGGGGCATACGCAGTATTTT. Encoded protein: CASSVREGHTQYF.

This clonotype was counted between two and nine times. This rearrangement joins TRBV25-1 to TRBJ2-1; the match to TRBD2 covers 7 bases. The J segment lost 1 base and the V segment lost 5 bases, leaving 11 bases of the junction unmatched. The CDR3 contains 17 residues. Per germline, CDR1 MGHDK and CDR2 SYGVNS. The CDR3 nucleotides are TGTGCCAGCAGTCCGCCTGGGGGGGAGAGGTCCTACAATGAGCAGTTCTTC. The encoded protein is CASSPPGGERSYNEQFF.

The chain employs TRBV18 and TRBJ2-3, with TRBD2 matching 7 bases. Unmatched junction bases numbered 9, after V lost 1 base and J lost 5 bases. The CDR3 totals 16 residues. Looked up from germline, CDR1 is KGHSH and CDR2 is LQKENI. The CDR3 loop reads CASSPLGGGPRDTQYF. Here the CDR3 DNA reads TGTGCCAGCTCACCACTCGGGGGAGGGCCGAGAGATACGCAGTATTTT.

The chain employs TRBV11-2 and TRBJ1-1; tentatively, D is TRBD1 (5 bases). V lost 5 bases to trimming and J lost 1 base, with 14 bases between them. Germline CDR1 SGHAT, CDR2 FQNNGV. This CDR3 has 15 residues. The chain's CDR3 is CASSPPGARNTEAFF. Written as DNA, the CDR3 is TGTGCCAGCAGCCCCCCTGGGGCCAGGAACACTGAAGCTTTCTTT.

In its sample, this clonotype was seen a few times. The chain employs TRBV5-4 and TRBJ2-1; no reliable D call. Trimming pared 2 bases from V and 2 bases from J, leaving 5 bases between. There are 13 residues in the CDR3. Germline CDR1 reads SGHNT; CDR2 reads YYREEE (reference sequence). The CDR3 bases are TGTGCCAGCAGCTTTTCGACCTACAATGAGCAGTTCTTC. Its protein product is CASSFSTYNEQFF.

This sequence joins TRBV4-2 and TRBJ2-7; TRBD2 agrees at 10 bases. This CDR3 region has 15 residues. In germline, CDR1 is LGHNA, CDR2 YNFKEQ. The trim removed 5 bases at V and 1 base at J, leaving 5 bases unmatched. The CDR3 region is CASSGGLARSYEQYF. The CDR3 DNA reads as TGTGCCAGCAGCGGGGGACTAGCGCGATCCTACGAGCAGTACTTC.

The chain recombines TRBV5-4 with TRBJ1-1, with 7 bases lining up with TRBD1. CDR3 size: 14 residues. Germline V gives CDR1 SGHNT, CDR2 YYREEE (reference sequence). With V trimmed by 7 bases and J by 2 bases, 8 bases remained unmatched. This chain's CDR3 is CASCQGGSNTEAFF. Written as DNA, the CDR3 is TGTGCCAGCTGCCAGGGGGGATCCAACACTGAAGCTTTCTTT.

A word on this clonotype: A clone one base away is much larger, so this may be a read error. V is TRBV28 and J is TRBJ1-1; D remains ambiguous. Trimming pared 8 bases from V and 2 bases from J, leaving 15 bases between. The CDR3 length is 14 residues. Germline V lookup: CDR1 MDHEN, CDR2 SYDVKM. CDR3 protein: CASGLPGINTEAFF. The CDR3 region has the DNA TGTGCCAGCGGCCTACCGGGGATCAACACTGAAGCTTTCTTT.

This chain joins TRBV20-1 and TRBJ2-7, with 10 bases lining up with TRBD1. Trimming cost V 3 bases and J 6 bases; bases outside gene matches: 8. The CDR3 extends over 14 amino acids. CDR1 is DFQATT and CDR2 is SNEGSKA in the germline V gene (reference sequence). Here the CDR3 reads CSASTGQGSPEQYF. CDR3 in DNA: TGCAGTGCTAGCACGGGACAGGGGAGCCCCGAGCAGTACTTC.

In this sample, this clonotype turned up many times. The chain joins TRBV7-2 to TRBJ2-3; no definite D call. CDR3 length: 11 residues. Germline V gene data show CDR1 as SGHTA and CDR2 as FQGNSA. Trimming stripped 5 bases from V and 0 bases from J, with 0 bases between. The CDR3 DNA reads TGTGCCAGCAGCAGCACAGATACGCAGTATTTT. Its translation is CASSSTDTQYF.

This clonotype was observed at least ten times. The V gene is TRBV6-2 or TRBV6-3, the J gene TRBJ2-7; 7 bases agree with TRBD1. The length of the CDR3 is 15 residues. Germline CDR1 and CDR2: MNHEY and SVGEGT. V shed 7 bases and J 0 bases; nucleotides not matched to a gene: 9. CDR3 in DNA: TGTGCCAGCACCACCCGGGACAGCCTCTCCTACGAGCAGTACTTC. Its protein is CASTTRDSLSYEQYF.

This clonotype has just a few counts. The junction departs from germline at one end; a sequencing error may be responsible. The V and J genes are TRBV2 and TRBJ1-1; D is ambiguous. Germline-derived CDR1 and CDR2 are SNHLY and FYNNEI. The CDR3 is made up of 12 amino acids. The DNA for the CDR3 is TGTGCCAGCAAAAGCCCTCGAGAGGCGGGGTATTGG. This codes for CASKSPREAGYW. Full variable domain (missing parts from reference TRBV2 and TRBJ1-1): EPEVTQTPSHQVTQMGQEVILRCVPISNHLYFYWYRQILGQKVEFLVSFYNNEISEKSEIFDDQFSVERPDGSNFTLKIRSTKLEDSAMYFCASKSPREAGYWGQGTRLTVV.

This clonotype was found a few times. V is TRBV7-3 and J is TRBJ1-6, with TRBD1 matching over 8 bases. This CDR3 is 15 amino acids long. The trim removed 2 bases at V and 9 bases at J, leaving 6 bases unmatched. Germline CDR1 is SGHTA and CDR2 is FQGTGA. The CDR3 is CASSLGGTGGSPLHF. The CDR3 coding sequence is TGTGCCAGCAGCTTAGGCGGGACAGGAGGTTCACCCCTCCACTTT.